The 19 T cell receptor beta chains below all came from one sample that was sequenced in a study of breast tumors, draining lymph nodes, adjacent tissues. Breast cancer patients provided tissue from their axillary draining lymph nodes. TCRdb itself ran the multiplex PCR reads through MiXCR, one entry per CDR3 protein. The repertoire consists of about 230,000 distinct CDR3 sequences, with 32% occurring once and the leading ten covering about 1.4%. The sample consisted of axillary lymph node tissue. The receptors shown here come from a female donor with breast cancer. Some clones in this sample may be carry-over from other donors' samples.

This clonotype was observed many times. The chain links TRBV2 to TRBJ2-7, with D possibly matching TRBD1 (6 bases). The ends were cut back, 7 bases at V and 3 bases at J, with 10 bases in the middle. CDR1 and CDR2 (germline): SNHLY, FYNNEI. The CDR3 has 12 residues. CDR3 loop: CASKGGGYEQYF. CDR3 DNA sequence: TGTGCCAGCAAAGGGGGTGGCTACGAGCAGTACTTC.

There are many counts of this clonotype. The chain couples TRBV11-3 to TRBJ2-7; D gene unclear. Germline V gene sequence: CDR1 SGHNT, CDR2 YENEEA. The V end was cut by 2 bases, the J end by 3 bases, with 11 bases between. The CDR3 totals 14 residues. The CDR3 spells CASSLRLRYYEQYF. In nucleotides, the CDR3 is TGTGCCAGCAGCTTAAGGCTAAGGTACTACGAGCAGTACTTC.

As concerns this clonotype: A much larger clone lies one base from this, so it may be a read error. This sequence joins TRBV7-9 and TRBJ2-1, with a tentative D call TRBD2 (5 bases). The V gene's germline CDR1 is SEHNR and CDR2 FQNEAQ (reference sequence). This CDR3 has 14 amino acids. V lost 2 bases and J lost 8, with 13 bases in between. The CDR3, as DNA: TGTGCCAGCAGCTTACCTGTGACTAAAGATGAGCAGTTCTTC. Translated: CASSLPVTKDEQFF.

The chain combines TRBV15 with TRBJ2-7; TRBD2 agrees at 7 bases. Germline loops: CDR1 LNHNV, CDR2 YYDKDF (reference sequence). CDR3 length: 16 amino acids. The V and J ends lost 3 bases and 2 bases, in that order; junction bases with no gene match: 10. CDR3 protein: CATSSGYVGRPYEQYF. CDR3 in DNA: TGTGCCACCAGCAGCGGGTATGTCGGGAGGCCCTACGAGCAGTACTTC.

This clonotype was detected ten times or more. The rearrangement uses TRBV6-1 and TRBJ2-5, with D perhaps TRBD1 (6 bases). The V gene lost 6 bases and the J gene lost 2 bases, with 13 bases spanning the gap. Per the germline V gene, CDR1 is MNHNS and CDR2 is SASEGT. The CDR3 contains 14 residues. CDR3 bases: TGTGCCAGCAGAATAGGACAGATTCAAGAGACCCAGTACTTC. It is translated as CASRIGQIQETQYF.

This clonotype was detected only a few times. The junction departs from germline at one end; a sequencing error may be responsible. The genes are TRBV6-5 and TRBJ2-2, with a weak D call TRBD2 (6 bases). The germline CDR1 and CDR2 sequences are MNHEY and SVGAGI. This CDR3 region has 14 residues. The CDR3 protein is CVSSPRSGTGELFF. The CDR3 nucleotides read TGTGTCAGCAGTCCCCGAAGCGGGACCGGGGAGCTGTTTTTT.

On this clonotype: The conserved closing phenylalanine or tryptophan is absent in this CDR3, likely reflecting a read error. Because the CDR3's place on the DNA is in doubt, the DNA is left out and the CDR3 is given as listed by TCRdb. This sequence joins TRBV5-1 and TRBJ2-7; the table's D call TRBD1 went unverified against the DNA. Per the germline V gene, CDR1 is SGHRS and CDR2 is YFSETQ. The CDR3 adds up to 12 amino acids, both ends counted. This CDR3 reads CASRSGGYEHYY.

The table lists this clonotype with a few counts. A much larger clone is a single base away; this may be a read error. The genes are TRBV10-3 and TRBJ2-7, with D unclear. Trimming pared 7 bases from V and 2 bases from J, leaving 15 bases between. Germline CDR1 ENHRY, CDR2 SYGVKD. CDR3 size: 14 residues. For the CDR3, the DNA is TGTGCCATCACCCCCCGGCCCCCCCCCTACGAGCAGTACTTC. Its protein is CAITPRPPPYEQYF.

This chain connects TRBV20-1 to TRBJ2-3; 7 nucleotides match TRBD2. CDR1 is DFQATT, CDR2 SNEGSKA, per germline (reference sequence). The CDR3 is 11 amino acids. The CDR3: CRGGVAGKQYF. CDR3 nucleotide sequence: TGCAGAGGTGGGGTAGCGGGCAAGCAGTATTTT.

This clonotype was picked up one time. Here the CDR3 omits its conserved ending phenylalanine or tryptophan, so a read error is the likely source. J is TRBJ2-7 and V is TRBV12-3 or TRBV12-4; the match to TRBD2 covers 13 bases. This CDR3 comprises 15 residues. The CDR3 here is CASSFRTSGSNEQYL. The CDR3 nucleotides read TGCGCCAGCAGTTTCCGGACTAGCGGGAGTAACGAGCAGTACCTC.

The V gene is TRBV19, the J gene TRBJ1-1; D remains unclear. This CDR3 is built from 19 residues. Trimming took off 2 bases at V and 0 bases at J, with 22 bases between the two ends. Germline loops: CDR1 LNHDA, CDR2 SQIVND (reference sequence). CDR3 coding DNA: TGTGCCAGTAGTATAAGTTTCCGGCAGATTATCGGCGTGAACACTGAAGCTTTCTTT. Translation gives CASSISFRQIIGVNTEAFF.

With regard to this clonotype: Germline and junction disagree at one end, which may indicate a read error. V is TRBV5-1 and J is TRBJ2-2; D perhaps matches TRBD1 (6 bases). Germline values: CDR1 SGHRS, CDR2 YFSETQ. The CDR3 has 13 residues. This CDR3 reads CAGSLVGARELFF. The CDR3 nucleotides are TGCGCCGGCAGCTTGGTGGGGGCCAGGGAGCTGTTTTTT.

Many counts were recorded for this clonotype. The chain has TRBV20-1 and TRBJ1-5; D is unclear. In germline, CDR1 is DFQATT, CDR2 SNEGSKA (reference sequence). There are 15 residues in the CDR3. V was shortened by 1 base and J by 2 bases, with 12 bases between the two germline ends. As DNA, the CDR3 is TGCAGTGCTAGAGTTCCCGGTTCTGGCAATCAGCCCCAGCATTTT. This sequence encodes CSARVPGSGNQPQHF.

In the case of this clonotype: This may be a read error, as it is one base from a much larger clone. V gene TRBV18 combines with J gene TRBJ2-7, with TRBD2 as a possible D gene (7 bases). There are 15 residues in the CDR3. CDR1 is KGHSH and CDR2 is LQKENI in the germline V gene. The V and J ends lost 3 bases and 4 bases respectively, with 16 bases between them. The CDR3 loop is CASSPRGGGPYEQYF. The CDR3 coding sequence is TGTGCCAGCTCACCCAGGGGAGGGGGGCCTTACGAGCAGTACTTC.

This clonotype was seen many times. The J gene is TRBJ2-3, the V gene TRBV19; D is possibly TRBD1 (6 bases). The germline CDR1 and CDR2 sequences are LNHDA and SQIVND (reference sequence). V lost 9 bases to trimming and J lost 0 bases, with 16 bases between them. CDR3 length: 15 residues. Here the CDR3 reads CASGPAQGSTDTQYF. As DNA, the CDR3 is TGTGCCAGCGGACCGGCGCAGGGGAGCACAGATACGCAGTATTTT.

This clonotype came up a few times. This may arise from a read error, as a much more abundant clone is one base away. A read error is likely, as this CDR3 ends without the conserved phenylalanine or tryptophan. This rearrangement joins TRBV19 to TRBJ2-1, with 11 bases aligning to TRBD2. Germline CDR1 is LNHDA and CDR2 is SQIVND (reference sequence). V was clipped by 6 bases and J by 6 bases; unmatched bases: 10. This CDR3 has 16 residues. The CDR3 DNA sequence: TGTGCCAGTAGCGGGACTAGCGGTTTGTTTGGCAATGAGCAGTTCTCC. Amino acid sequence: CASSGTSGLFGNEQFS.

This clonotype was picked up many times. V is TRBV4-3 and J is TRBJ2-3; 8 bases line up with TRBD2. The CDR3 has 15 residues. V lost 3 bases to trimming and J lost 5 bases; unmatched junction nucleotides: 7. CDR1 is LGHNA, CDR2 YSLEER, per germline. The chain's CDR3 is CASSQEAGAQDTQYF. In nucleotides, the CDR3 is TGCGCCAGCAGCCAGGAAGCGGGAGCTCAAGATACGCAGTATTTT.

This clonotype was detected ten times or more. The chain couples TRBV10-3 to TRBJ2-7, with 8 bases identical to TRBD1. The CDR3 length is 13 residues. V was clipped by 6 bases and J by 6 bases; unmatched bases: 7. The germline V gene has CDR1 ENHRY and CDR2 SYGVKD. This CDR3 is CAIRWDRRAEQYF. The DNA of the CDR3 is TGTGCCATCAGATGGGACAGGCGTGCCGAGCAGTACTTC.

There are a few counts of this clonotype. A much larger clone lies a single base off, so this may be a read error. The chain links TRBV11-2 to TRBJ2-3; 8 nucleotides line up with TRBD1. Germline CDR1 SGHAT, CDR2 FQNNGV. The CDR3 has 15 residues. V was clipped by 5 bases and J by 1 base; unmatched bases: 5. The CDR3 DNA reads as TGTGCCAGCAGCCAACAGGGGGGCGGCACAGATACGCAGTATTTT. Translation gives CASSQQGGGTDTQYF.